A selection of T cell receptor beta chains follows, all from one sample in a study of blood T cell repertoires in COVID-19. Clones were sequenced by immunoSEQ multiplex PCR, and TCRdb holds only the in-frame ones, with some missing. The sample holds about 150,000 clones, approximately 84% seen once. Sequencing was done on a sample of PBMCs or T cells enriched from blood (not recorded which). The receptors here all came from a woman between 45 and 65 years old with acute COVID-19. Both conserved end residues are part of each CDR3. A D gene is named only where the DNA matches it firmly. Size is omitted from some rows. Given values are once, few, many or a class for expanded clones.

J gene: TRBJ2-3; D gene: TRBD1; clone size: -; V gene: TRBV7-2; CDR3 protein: CASSRTGGLGDTQYF; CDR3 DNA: TGTGCCAGCAGCCGGACAGGGGGTTTAGGAGATACGCAGTATTTT
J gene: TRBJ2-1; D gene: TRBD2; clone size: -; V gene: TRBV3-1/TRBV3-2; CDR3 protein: CASSQGLAGYNEQFF; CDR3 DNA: TGTGCCAGCAGCCAAGGACTAGCGGGCTACAATGAGCAGTTCTTC
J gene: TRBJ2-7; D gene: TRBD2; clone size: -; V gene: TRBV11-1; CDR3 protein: CASSLEAGGRYEQYF; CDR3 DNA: TGTGCCAGCAGCTTAGAGGCGGGAGGGCGTTACGAGCAGTACTTC
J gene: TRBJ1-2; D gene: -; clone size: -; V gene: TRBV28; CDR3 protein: CASSLIYETGFYGYTF; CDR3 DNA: TGTGCCAGCAGTCTAATATACGAGACAGGATTCTATGGCTACACCTTC
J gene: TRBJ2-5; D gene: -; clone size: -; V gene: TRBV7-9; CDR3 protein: CASSSSQGGTQYF; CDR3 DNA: TGTGCCAGCAGCTCTTCCCAGGGGGGGACCCAGTACTTC
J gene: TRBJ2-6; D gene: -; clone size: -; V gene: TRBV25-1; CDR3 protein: CASSETGSGANVLTF; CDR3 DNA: TGTGCCAGCAGTGAAACAGGGAGCGGGGCCAACGTCCTGACTTTC
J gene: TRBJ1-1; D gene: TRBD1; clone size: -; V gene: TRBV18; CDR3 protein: CASSRDRPSNTEAFF; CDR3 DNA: TGTGCCAGCTCTCGGGACAGGCCATCGAACACTGAAGCTTTCTTT
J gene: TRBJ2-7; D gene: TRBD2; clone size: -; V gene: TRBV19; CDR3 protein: CASSPGLGQYF; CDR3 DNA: TGTGCCAGTAGTCCGGGACTAGGGCAGTACTTC
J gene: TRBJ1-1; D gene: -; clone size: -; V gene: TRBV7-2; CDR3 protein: CASSLYALQNTEAFF; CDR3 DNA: TGTGCCAGCAGCTTATATGCGCTCCAGAACACTGAAGCTTTCTTT
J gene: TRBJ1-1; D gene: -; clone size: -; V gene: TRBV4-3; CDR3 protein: CASSQDYSIIEITEAFF; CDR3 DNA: TGCGCCAGCAGCCAAGATTATAGCATCATTGAAATCACTGAAGCTTTCTTT
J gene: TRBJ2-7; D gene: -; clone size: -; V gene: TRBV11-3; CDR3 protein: CASSAGPYYEQYF; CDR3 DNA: TGTGCCAGCAGCGCGGGACCTTACTACGAGCAGTACTTC
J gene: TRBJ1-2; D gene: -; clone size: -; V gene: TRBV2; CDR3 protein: CASNSDTLYGYTF; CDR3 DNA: TGTGCCAGCAATTCGGACACGCTCTATGGCTACACCTTC
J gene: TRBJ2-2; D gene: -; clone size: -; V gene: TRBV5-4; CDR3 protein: CASSWGPGASSTGELFF; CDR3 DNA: TGTGCCAGCAGCTGGGGACCGGGAGCCAGTTCCACCGGGGAGCTGTTTTTT
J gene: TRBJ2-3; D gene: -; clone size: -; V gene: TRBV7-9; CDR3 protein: CASTLDREFDTQYF; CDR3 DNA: TGTGCCAGCACCCTCGACCGGGAATTTGATACGCAGTATTTT
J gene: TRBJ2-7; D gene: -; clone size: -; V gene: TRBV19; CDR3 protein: CASSFVGGEQYF; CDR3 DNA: TGTGCCAGTAGTTTCGTCGGGGGCGAGCAGTACTTC
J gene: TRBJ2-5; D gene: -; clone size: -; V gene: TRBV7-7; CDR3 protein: CASSLGGVQETQYF; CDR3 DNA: TGTGCCAGCAGCTTAGGGGGAGTCCAAGAGACCCAGTACTTC
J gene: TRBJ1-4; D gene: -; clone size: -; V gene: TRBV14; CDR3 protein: CASSHIGGTDEKLFF; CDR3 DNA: TGTGCCAGCAGCCATATCGGGGGGACGGATGAAAAACTGTTTTTT
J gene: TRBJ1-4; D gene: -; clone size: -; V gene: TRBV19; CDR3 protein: CASTRSGETNEKLFF; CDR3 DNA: TGTGCCAGTACTCGCTCCGGAGAGACTAATGAAAAACTGTTTTTT
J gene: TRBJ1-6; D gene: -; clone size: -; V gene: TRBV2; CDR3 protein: CASSEEAGDNSPLHF; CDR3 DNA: TGTGCCAGCAGTGAAGAGGCAGGCGATAATTCACCCCTCCACTTT
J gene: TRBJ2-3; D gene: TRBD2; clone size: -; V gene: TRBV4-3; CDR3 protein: CATALRGASGISTDTQYF; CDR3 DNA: TGCGCCACTGCACTCCGAGGGGCTAGCGGGATAAGCACAGATACGCAGTATTTT
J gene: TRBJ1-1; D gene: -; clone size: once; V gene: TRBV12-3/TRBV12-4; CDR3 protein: CASSFPGSAEAFF; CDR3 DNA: TGTGCCAGCAGTTTTCCAGGGTCGGCTGAAGCTTTCTTT
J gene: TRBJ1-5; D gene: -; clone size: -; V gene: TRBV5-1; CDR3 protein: CASSSTPGGNQPQHF; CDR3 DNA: TGCGCCAGCAGCTCCACACCAGGGGGCAATCAGCCCCAGCATTTT
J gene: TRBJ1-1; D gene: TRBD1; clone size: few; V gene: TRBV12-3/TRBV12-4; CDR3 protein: CASSHDRGTEAFF; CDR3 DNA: TGTGCCAGCAGCCACGACAGGGGCACTGAAGCTTTCTTT
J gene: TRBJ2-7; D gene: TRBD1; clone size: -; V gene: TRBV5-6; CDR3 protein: CASSDGLRGRIYEQYF; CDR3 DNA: TGTGCCAGCAGCGACGGACTCAGGGGGCGAATTTACGAGCAGTACTTC
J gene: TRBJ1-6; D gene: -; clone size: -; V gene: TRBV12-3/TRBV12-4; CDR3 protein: CATGPAGGSPLHF; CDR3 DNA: TGTGCCACGGGTCCCGCGGGAGGGTCACCCCTCCACTTT
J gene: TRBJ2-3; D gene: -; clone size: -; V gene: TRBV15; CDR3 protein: CATSRRDSGTDTQYF; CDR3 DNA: TGTGCCACCAGCAGACGGGACTCCGGTACAGATACGCAGTATTTT
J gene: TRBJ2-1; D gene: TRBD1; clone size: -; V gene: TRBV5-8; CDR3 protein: CASSYPGTGNNEQFF; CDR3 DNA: TGTGCCAGCAGCTACCCCGGGACAGGGAACAATGAGCAGTTCTTC
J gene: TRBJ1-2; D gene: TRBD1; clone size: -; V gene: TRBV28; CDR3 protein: CASNDRVDGYTF; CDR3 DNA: TGTGCCAGCAACGACAGGGTGGATGGCTACACCTTC
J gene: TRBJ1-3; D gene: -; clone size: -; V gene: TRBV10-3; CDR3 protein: CAISESPGSGNTIYF; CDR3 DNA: TGTGCCATCAGTGAATCACCGGGCTCTGGAAACACCATATATTTT
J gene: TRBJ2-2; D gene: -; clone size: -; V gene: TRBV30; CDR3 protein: CAWSTTLYRDNGELFF; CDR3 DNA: TGTGCCTGGAGTACTACCTTATACAGGGATAACGGGGAGCTGTTTTTT
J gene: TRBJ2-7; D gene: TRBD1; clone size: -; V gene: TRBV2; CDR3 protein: CASRRTGDANLYEQYF; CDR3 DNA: TGTGCCAGCAGACGGACAGGCGACGCCAACCTCTACGAGCAGTACTTC
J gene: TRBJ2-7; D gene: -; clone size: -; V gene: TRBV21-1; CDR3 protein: CASSKLAGHSYEQYF; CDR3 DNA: TGTGCCAGCAGCAAACTAGCGGGCCACTCCTACGAGCAGTACTTC
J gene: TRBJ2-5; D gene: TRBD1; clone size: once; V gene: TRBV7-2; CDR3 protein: CASSSDRGETQYF; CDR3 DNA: TGTGCCAGCAGTTCGGACAGGGGGGAGACCCAGTACTTC
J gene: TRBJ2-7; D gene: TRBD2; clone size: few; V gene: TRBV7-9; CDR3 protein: CASSFPTSGYEQYF; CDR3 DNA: TGTGCCAGCAGCTTCCCGACTAGCGGCTACGAGCAGTACTTC
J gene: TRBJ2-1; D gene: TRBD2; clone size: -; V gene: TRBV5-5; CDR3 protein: CASSARAAGGPGEQFF; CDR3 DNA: TGTGCCAGCAGCGCAAGGGCAGCGGGAGGGCCTGGAGAGCAGTTCTTC
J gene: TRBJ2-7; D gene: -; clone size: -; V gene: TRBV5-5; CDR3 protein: CASSPPHSSYEQYF; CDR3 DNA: TGTGCCAGCAGCCCACCCCATAGCTCCTACGAGCAGTACTTC
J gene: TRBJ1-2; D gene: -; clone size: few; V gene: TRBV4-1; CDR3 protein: CASSQLYVGSGYGYTF; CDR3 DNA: TGCGCCAGCAGCCAACTGTATGTAGGGAGCGGCTATGGCTACACCTTC
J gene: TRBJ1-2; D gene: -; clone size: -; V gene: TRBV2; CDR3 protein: CASKLGASYGYTF; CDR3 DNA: TGTGCCAGCAAGTTGGGCGCATCCTATGGCTACACCTTC
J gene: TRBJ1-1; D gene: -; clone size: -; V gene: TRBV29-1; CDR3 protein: CSVYRDYEAFF; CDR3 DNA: TGCAGCGTTTACAGGGACTACGAAGCTTTCTTT
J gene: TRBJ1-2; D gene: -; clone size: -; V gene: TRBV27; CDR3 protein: CASSFYGGAQAGGYTF; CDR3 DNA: TGTGCCAGCAGTTTTTATGGGGGGGCCCAAGCGGGTGGCTACACCTTC
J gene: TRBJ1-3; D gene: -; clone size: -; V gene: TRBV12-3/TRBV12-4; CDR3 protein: CASSFPSPTIYF; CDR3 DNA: TGTGCCAGCAGTTTCCCTTCCCCCACCATATATTTT
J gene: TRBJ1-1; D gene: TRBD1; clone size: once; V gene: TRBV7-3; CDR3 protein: CASSSTGAVNTEAFF; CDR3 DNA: TGTGCCAGCAGCTCCACAGGGGCGGTGAACACTGAAGCTTTCTTT
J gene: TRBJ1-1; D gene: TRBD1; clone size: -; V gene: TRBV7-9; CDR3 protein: CASSLAQGASDTEAFF; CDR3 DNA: TGTGCCAGCAGCTTAGCCCAGGGGGCCTCGGACACTGAAGCTTTCTTT